Below are 20 T cell receptor beta chains sequenced from a single sample in a study of shared clonotypes between healthy human individuals. This table comes from immunoSEQ multiplex PCR, and its TCRdb copy is limited to in-frame clones, with some not included. The sample shows approximately 2,000,000 clones, under 95% of them seen only once. Input material: naive CD4+ T cells from PBMCs. Subset noted: CD45RA+ positively selected. The receptor source for this set is a young man in good health. Some clones in this sample may be carry-over from other donors' samples.

The CDR3 region is CASSLWKSSYNEQFF. The CDR3 DNA reads as TGTGCCAGCAGCTTATGGAAGAGCTCCTACAATGAGCAGTTCTTC. The rearrangement uses TRBV13 and TRBJ2-1; no firm D call. Germline V gene sequence: CDR1 PRHDT, CDR2 FYEKMQ (reference sequence). CDR3 length equals 15 residues. Deletions cut 2 bases from V and 0 bases from J, with 8 bases between.

The chain employs TRBV25-1 and TRBJ1-4, with TRBD1 matching over 10 bases. The germline gives CDR1 MGHDK, CDR2 SYGVNS. With 4 bases clipped from V and 6 bases from J, the junction kept 5 bases outside the gene matches. CDR3 length equals 15 residues. The CDR3 region has the DNA TGTGCCAGCAGTGTATCTGGGACAGGGGATGAAAAACTGTTTTTT. As protein: CASSVSGTGDEKLFF.

This clone appeared once. The chain has TRBV10-3 and TRBJ2-1, with TRBD1 matching 9 bases. The germline CDR1 and CDR2 sequences are ENHRY and SYGVKD. The CDR3 length is 19 residues. The junction had 13 bases not matched to a gene; V was cut back by 4 bases and J by 0 bases. In DNA, the CDR3 is TGTGCCATCAGTGCCCACCGGGACAGGGCCGTGAGCTCCTACAATGAGCAGTTCTTC. The encoded protein is CAISAHRDRAVSSYNEQFF.

A few counts support this clone. The chain links TRBV5-1 to TRBJ1-2, with D possibly matching TRBD1 (6 bases). Trimming cost V 1 base and J 3 bases, with 7 bases left between them. The CDR3 has 13 amino acids. CDR1 and CDR2 (germline): SGHRS, YFSETQ. The CDR3 protein is CASSLNRDYGYTF. DNA for the CDR3: TGCGCCAGCAGCTTGAACAGGGACTATGGCTACACCTTC.

The rearrangement joins TRBV5-5 to TRBJ2-7; TRBD2 matches 9 bases. The CDR3 has 14 amino acids. Trimming at V came to 7 bases and at J to 3 bases, leaving 8 bases not matched to a gene. Germline values: CDR1 SGHKS, CDR2 YYEKEE (reference sequence). The CDR3 region is CASGSLAGIYEQYF. CDR3 sequence (DNA): TGTGCCAGCGGATCCCTAGCGGGGATCTACGAGCAGTACTTC. Looking up the rest from reference TRBV5-5 and TRBJ2-7 gives the full variable domain: DAGVTQSPTHLIKTRGQQVTLRCSPISGHKSVSWYQQVLGQGPQFIFQYYEKEERGRGNFPDRFSARQFPNYSSELNVNALLLGDSALYLCASGSLAGIYEQYFGPGTRLTVT.

The chain is built from TRBV5-1 and TRBJ2-7; 11 positions agree with TRBD2. Germline V gene data show CDR1 as SGHRS and CDR2 as YFSETQ. The CDR3 spans 15 residues. The V and J ends lost 4 bases and 6 bases, in that order; junction bases with no gene match: 9. CDR3 sequence reads: CASSLTLAGEFEQYF. CDR3 sequence (DNA): TGCGCCAGCAGCCTGACACTAGCGGGAGAATTCGAGCAGTACTTC.

The genes are TRBV15 and TRBJ2-1, with D tentatively TRBD1 (6 bases). From germline, CDR1 is LNHNV and CDR2 YYDKDF (reference sequence). Trimming took off 1 base at V and 2 bases at J, with 18 bases between the two ends. This CDR3 is 18 amino acids long. CDR3 in DNA: TGTGCCACCAGCAGAGGGCTTTCAGGGGTGGGACCCTACAATGAGCAGTTCTTC. The encoded protein is CATSRGLSGVGPYNEQFF. Full variable domain (rest looked up from reference TRBV15 and TRBJ2-1): DAMVIQNPRYQVTQFGKPVTLSCSQTLNHNVMYWYQQKSSQAPKLLFHYYDKDFNNEADTPDNFQSRRPNTSFCFLDIRSPGLGDTAMYLCATSRGLSGVGPYNEQFFGPGTRLTVL.

Concerning this clone itself: Other DNA variants within this sample encode the same CDR3. The J gene is TRBJ2-7, the V gene TRBV28; 9 positions agree with TRBD1. After removal of 5 bases from V and 1 base from J, the junction contained 6 bases not matched to a gene. The germline V gene has CDR1 MDHEN and CDR2 SYDVKM. CDR3 size: 15 residues. CDR3 DNA: TGTGCCAGCAGTACGCCGGGACAGGGTTCCTACGAGCAGTACTTC. This gives the protein CASSTPGQGSYEQYF.

The J gene is TRBJ2-7, the V gene TRBV18, with D perhaps TRBD1 (6 bases). This CDR3 has 12 amino acids. The V gene lost 5 bases and the J gene lost 6 bases, with 11 bases spanning the gap. Germline assignment: CDR1 KGHSH and CDR2 LQKENI. CDR3 nucleotides: TGTGCCAGCTCAGTAGCAGGGGCCGAGCAGTACTTC. Translating it yields CASSVAGAEQYF.

This clone was detected a few times. The chain combines TRBV9 with TRBJ1-4; D uncertain. This CDR3 has 13 amino acids. Between the trimmed V and J ends, which lost 8 bases and 8 bases, there was a span of 16 bases. Germline V lookup: CDR1 SGDLS, CDR2 YYNGEE. The CDR3 DNA reads as TGTGCCAGTGGAACTGGGATGGGAGAAAAACTGTTTTTT. It codes for CASGTGMGEKLFF.

The genes are TRBV28 and TRBJ1-2; 9 positions match TRBD1. V shed 6 bases, J shed 4 bases, and the junction held 9 bases outside the gene matches. The germline V gene encodes CDR1 MDHEN and CDR2 SYDVKM. This CDR3 region has 15 residues. The CDR3 bases are TGTGCCAGCAGGCCCAGGACAGGGGATTCCTATGGCTACACCTTC. It is translated as CASRPRTGDSYGYTF.

The chain uses TRBV7-2 and TRBJ1-2; D is possibly TRBD1 (6 bases). The CDR3 totals 16 residues. CDR1 and CDR2 (germline): SGHTA, FQGNSA. The germline V and J ends were trimmed by 3 bases and 7 bases, with 21 bases remaining between them. The CDR3 spells CASSFRDTSDQGGYTF. The CDR3 nucleotides read TGTGCCAGCAGCTTTAGGGACACCTCAGACCAGGGTGGCTACACCTTC.

The rearrangement uses TRBV7-9 and TRBJ1-2; the match to TRBD1 covers 8 bases. Trimming cost V 4 bases and J 6 bases; bases outside gene matches: 7. Germline CDR1 is SEHNR and CDR2 is FQNEAQ (reference sequence). The length of the CDR3 is 14 residues. DNA of the CDR3: TGTGCCAGCAGCTCCCCACCGGGACAGGATGGCTACACCTTC. Its protein product is CASSSPPGQDGYTF.

The rearrangement joins TRBV29-1 to TRBJ2-7, with 8 bases matching TRBD1. In germline, CDR1 is SQVTM, CDR2 ANQGSEA. The CDR3 covers 13 residues. Trimming cost V 4 bases and J 5 bases; bases outside gene matches: 7. DNA for the CDR3: TGCAGCGTTGGTCGACAGGGGTTCAACGAGCAGTACTTC. Amino acids: CSVGRQGFNEQYF.

Written as DNA, the CDR3 is TGTGCCAGCAGTTTTTTGGACAGACAAAACTATGGCTACACCTTC. The encoded protein is CASSFLDRQNYGYTF. The chain is built from TRBV28 and TRBJ1-2; TRBD1 might be the D (6 bases). The germline V gene has CDR1 MDHEN and CDR2 SYDVKM. V dropped 3 bases and J dropped 2 bases, with 13 bases sitting between them. This CDR3 comprises 15 residues.

The table lists this clone with a few counts. The rearrangement joins TRBV4-1 to TRBJ1-5, with unresolved D. Germline values: CDR1 MGHRA, CDR2 YSYEKL. V was shortened by 0 bases and J by 9 bases, with 12 bases between the two germline ends. CDR3 length: 14 amino acids. CDR3 coding DNA: TGCGCCAGCAGCCAAGATCGGACGGGTGGGCCCCAGCATTTT. Protein product: CASSQDRTGGPQHF.

As for this clone: Additional DNA sequences in this sample encode the identical CDR3. The V and J genes are TRBV30 and TRBJ1-5, with TRBD1 matching over 9 bases. The CDR3 consists of 14 residues. After removal of 3 bases from V and 5 bases from J, the junction contained 5 bases not matched to a gene. From germline, CDR1 is GTSNPN and CDR2 SVGIG (reference sequence). CDR3 sequence reads: CAWSATGGYQPQHF. DNA for the CDR3: TGTGCCTGGAGCGCGACAGGGGGGTATCAGCCCCAGCATTTT. The entire variable domain, with the rest obtained from reference TRBV30 and TRBJ1-5, is as follows: SQTIHQWPATLVQPVGSPLSLECTVEGTSNPNLYWYRQAAGRGLQLLFYSVGIGQISSEVPQNLSASRPQDRQFILSSKKLLLSDSGFYLCAWSATGGYQPQHFGDGTRLSIL.

The chain carries TRBV11-1 and TRBJ2-7; 9 nucleotides agree with TRBD2. The J segment lost 6 bases and the V segment lost 5 bases, leaving 8 bases of the junction unmatched. Germline assignment: CDR1 SGHAT and CDR2 FQDESV (reference sequence). The CDR3 loop spans 14 amino acids. CDR3 amino acids: CASSQAGGLGEQYF. Written as DNA, the CDR3 is TGTGCCAGCAGCCAAGCGGGAGGACTAGGCGAGCAGTACTTC.

The chain links TRBV5-1 to TRBJ2-2; D is ambiguous. V lost 0 bases to trimming and J lost 7 bases, with 7 bases between them. Germline V gene lookup returns CDR1 SGHRS and CDR2 YFSETQ. This CDR3 spans 13 amino acids. CDR3 protein: CASSLVVIGELFF. CDR3 DNA: TGCGCCAGCAGCTTGGTGGTCATCGGGGAGCTGTTTTTT. The full variable domain, its missing parts supplied by reference TRBV5-1 and TRBJ2-2, is KAGVTQTPRYLIKTRGQQVTLSCSPISGHRSVSWYQQTPGQGLQFLFEYFSETQRNKGNFPGRFSGRQFSNSRSEMNVSTLELGDSALYLCASSLVVIGELFFGEGSRLTVL.

V gene TRBV7-2 combines with J gene TRBJ2-1; 12 bases are shared with TRBD2. The germline V gene has CDR1 SGHTA and CDR2 FQGNSA. V shed 2 bases and J 9 bases; nucleotides not matched to a gene: 8. The CDR3 contains 16 residues. CDR3 sequence (DNA): TGTGCCAGCAGCTTACAGCCGGGACTAGCGGGCGGTGAGCAGTTCTTC. This encodes CASSLQPGLAGGEQFF.